This T cell receptor (beta chain) is from a study of shared clonotypes between healthy human individuals (dated by TCRdb to 2018 to 2020). As for the study more broadly: The cohort included a few men and a couple of women between 18 and 49 years of age. For each donor, CD4 naive and CD4 memory were each run on three plates, CD8 naive on two plates, and CD8 memory on one plate. Blood TCR repertoires of five healthy adults were deeply sequenced to estimate repertoire size and the extent of clonotype sharing between individuals. Libraries were prepared and TCR repertoires were sequenced by different laboratories using diverse techniques, in order to increase sequencing depth and limit assay-specific biases. Leukapheresis yielded between about 0.85 and 10 billion PBMCs per donor.

With regard to this clone: No antigen is known for it. No base qualities exist here, and no much larger clone lies one base off it.

Findings and caveats that apply to the study as a whole: Even with the large sequencing depth, rarefaction of the sorted-subset datasets indicated that sequencing was incomplete. Only blood was sampled, and tissue TCR repertoires likely differ from those in blood. When a handful of donors were compared, the shared fraction of clonotypes was about 5.5% for naive CD4, approximately 3.5% for naive CD8, roughly 2.3% for memory CD4, and 0.35% to 0.4% for memory CD8. The genetic and exposure-history diversity represented was limited by the small number of donors. Compared with non-shared clonotypes, clonotypes shared by all four sorted-subset donors had higher generation probabilities. Larger estimated clonotype richness was generally found for naive subsets than for memory subsets. Pairwise subsampling indicated that sequencing depth was expected to affect the degree of clonotype sharing among donors.

Using the deep immunoSEQ assay, TCR CDR3 regions were amplified from genomic DNA by multiplex PCR. Extracted genomic DNA from each cell subset was spread evenly across all wells of several immunoSEQ 96-well plates, with each plate serving as a replicate. For sorted subsets, roughly 200 ng of genomic DNA, equivalent to 25,000 to 35,000 T cell genomes, went into each replicate PCR. Purified libraries were quantified with a Qubit 3.0 fluorometer, sized on a Bioanalyzer 2100, and re-quantified with the KAPA Library Quantification kit. Every immunoSEQ 96-well plate was sequenced on a dedicated single-read 150-cycle Illumina NextSeq 550 flow cell. The paper's processing steps were these. The immunoSEQ output contained only junctional sequences without quality scores, so filtering could not match that applied to full-length reads. To assign V/J genes and CDR3, sequences were annotated using PyIR, a Python wrapper for IgBLAST v1.9, with IMGT germline references. Any read was removed if the V/J assignment was weak (E-value above 1e-6), the CDR3 was missing, or the read contained stop codons, out-of-frame junctions, or ambiguous translated residues. V3J clonotypes were defined as sequences sharing an identical inferred V gene, J gene, and CDR3 amino acid sequence. The percentage overlap between two repertoires was calculated by dividing the number of shared unique clonotypes by the size of the smaller repertoire. Three approaches were used to assess repertoire richness: RTK rarefaction, the Chao1 estimator, and Recon v2.1 estimates of unobserved clonotypes. Generation probabilities for all TCRbeta clonotypes obtained by the gDNA method from a handful of donors were computed using OLGA. This is the immuneACCESS table as TCRdb keeps it, with only in-frame sequences that have V and J called. A part of the clones is gone; compared with another copy, unresolved V genes explain less than half, and the rest is unexplained. V and J calls and clone size are those listed in that table; D and trimming were worked out from the DNA. Across this sample there are approximately 2,000,000 clones, with 90% to 95% seen only once. The top ten clonotypes cover around 1.8% of the sample.

Trimming costs V 6 bases and J 4 bases, and their ends lie 11 bases apart. CDR1 and CDR2 were assigned from the germline V gene as SGHVS and FQNEAQ. From the cysteine through the phenylalanine, the CDR3 covers 13 amino acids. CDR3 DNA only is kept here, 39 bases in frame from base 1. CD8 naive samples were obtained by positive selection for CCR7 among CD45RO-negative cells, yielding a CD45RA+CCR7+ population from which TemRA cells were excluded. Donors were healthy HIV-negative adults with no recently reported acute infections or vaccinations. Every donor was a Caucasian adult living in Nashville, Tennessee, USA. Blood was collected by leukapheresis, and PBMCs were isolated by Ficoll-Histopaque density gradient centrifugation and then cryopreserved in liquid nitrogen vapor phase. Purity and quantity of every magnetically sorted T cell population were checked by analytical flow cytometry. From each sorted fraction, genomic DNA was isolated and quantified by UV absorbance on a Nanodrop 2000c.

This sequence uses TRBV7-8 and TRBJ2-3, with no confident D gene call. Sequenced: naive CD8+ T cells from PBMCs. The cell subset or site label here, explained by the study, means: CD45RA+CCR7+. This receptor was obtained from a man aged 18 to 35 in good health. Some clones in this sample may be carry-over from other donors' samples. The nucleotides read TGTGCCAGCAGTTCCATGCCGGCAGATACGCAGTATTTT. It translates as CASSSMPADTQYF.